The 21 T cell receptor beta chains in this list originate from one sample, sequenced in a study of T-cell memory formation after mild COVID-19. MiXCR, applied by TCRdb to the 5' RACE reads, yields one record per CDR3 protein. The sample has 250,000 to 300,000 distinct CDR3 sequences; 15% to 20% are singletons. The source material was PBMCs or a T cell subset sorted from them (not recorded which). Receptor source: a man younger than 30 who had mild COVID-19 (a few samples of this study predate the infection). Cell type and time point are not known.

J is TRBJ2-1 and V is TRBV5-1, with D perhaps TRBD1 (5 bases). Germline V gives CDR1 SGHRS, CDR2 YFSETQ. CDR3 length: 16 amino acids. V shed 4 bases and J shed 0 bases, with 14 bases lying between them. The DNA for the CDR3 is TGCGCCAGCAGCCCAACCAGGGCCAGCTCCTACAATGAGCAGTTCTTC. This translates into CASSPTRASSYNEQFF.

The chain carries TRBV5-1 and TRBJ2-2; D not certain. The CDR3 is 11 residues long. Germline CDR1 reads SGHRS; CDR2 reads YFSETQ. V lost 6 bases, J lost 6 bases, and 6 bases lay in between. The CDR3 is CASIIAGELFF. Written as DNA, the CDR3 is TGCGCCAGCATAATAGCCGGGGAGCTGTTTTTT.

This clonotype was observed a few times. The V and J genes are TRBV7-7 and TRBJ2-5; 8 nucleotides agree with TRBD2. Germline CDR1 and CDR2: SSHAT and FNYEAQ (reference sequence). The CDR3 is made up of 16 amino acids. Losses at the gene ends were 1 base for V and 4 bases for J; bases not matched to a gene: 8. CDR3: CASSLGAQRGSETQYF. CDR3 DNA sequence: TGTGCCAGCAGCTTAGGGGCCCAGCGGGGGTCAGAGACCCAGTACTTC.

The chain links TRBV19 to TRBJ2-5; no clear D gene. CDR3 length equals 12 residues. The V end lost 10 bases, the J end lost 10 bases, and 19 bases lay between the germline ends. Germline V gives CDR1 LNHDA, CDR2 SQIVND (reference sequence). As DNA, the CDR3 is TGTGCCAACCACTTCCGCTGTCAAGTCCAGTACTTC. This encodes CANHFRCQVQYF.

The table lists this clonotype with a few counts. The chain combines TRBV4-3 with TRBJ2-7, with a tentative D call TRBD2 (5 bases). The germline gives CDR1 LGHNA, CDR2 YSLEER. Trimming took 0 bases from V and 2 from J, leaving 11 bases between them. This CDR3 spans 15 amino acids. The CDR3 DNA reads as TGCGCCAGCAGCCAAGATCAACGGGGAACCTACGAGCAGTACTTC. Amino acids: CASSQDQRGTYEQYF.

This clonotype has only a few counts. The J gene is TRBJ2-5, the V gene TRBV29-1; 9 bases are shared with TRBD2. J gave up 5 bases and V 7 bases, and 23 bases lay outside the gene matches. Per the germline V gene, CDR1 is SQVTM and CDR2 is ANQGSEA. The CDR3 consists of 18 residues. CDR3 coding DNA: TGCAGCGCATACCCTGACGGCGGGGGGGCTTATCGACTGGAGACCCAGTACTTC. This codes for CSAYPDGGGAYRLETQYF.

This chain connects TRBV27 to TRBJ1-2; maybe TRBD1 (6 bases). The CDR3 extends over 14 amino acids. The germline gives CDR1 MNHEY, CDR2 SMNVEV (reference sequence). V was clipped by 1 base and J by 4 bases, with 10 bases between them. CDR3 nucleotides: TGTGCCAGCAGTTTATACCGGGGGGCCTATGGCTACACCTTC. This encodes CASSLYRGAYGYTF.

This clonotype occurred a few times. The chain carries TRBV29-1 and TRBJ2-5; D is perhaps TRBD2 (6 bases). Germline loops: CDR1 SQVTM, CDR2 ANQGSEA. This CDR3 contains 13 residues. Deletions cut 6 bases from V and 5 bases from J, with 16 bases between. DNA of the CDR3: TGCAGCGTGGGGGGACGGCACGCGGAGACCCAGTACTTC. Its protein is CSVGGRHAETQYF.

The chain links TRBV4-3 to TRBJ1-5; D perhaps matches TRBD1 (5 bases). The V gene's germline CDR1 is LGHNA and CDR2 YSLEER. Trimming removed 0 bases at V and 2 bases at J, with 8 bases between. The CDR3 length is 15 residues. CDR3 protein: CASSQDRAGNQPQHF. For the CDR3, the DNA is TGCGCCAGCAGCCAAGACAGGGCAGGCAATCAGCCCCAGCATTTT.

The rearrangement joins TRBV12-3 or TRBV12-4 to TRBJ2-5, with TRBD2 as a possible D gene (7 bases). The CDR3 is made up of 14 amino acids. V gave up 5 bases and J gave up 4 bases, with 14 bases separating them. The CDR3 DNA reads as TGTGCCAGCAGTCCGTGGGGGGGCCCAGAGACCCAGTACTTC. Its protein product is CASSPWGGPETQYF.

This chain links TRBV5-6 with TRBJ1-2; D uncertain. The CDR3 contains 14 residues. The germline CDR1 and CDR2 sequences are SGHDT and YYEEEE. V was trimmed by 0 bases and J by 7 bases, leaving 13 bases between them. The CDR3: CASSLGLQRGGYTF. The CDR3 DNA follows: TGTGCCAGCAGCTTGGGACTCCAGCGGGGTGGCTACACCTTC.

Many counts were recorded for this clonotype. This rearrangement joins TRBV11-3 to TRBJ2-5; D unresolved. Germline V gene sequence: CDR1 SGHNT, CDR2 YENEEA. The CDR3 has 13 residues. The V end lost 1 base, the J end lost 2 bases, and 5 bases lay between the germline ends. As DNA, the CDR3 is TGTGCCAGCAGCTTAGCCGATCAAGAGACCCAGTACTTC. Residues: CASSLADQETQYF.

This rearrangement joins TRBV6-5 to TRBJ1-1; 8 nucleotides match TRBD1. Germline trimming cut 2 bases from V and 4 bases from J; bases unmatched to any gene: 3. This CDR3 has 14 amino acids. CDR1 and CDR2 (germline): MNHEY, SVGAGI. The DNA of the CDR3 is TGTGCCAGCAGTTACCGGACAGGGCGCACTGAAGCTTTCTTT. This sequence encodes CASSYRTGRTEAFF.

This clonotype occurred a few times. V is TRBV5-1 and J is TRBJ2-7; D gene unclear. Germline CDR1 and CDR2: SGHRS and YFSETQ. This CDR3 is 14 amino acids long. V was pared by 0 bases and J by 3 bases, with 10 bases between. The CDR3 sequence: CASSLVGNHYEQYF. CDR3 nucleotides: TGCGCCAGCAGCTTGGTAGGGAATCACTACGAGCAGTACTTC.

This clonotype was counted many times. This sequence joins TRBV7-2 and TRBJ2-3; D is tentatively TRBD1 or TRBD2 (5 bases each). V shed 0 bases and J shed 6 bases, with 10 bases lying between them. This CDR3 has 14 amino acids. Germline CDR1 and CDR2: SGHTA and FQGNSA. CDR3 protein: CASSLAGAADTQYF. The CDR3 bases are TGTGCCAGCAGCTTAGCCGGGGCCGCGGATACGCAGTATTTT.

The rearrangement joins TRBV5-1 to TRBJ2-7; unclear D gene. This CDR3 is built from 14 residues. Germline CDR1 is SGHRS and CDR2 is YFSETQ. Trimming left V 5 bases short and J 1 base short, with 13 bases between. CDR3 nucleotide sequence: TGCGCCAGCAGGCGGCAGGTGCAGTCCTACGAGCAGTACGTC. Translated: CASRRQVQSYEQYV.

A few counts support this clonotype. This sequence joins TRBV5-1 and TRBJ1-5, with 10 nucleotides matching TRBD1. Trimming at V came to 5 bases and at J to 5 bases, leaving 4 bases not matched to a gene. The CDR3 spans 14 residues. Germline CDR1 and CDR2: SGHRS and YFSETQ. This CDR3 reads CASRAGTGDQPQHF. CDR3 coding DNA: TGCGCCAGCAGGGCCGGGACAGGGGATCAGCCCCAGCATTTT.

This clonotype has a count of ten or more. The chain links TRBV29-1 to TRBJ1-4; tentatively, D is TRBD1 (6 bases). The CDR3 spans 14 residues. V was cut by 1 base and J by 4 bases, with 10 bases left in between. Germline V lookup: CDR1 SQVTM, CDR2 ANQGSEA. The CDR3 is CSVEGRGDNEKLFF. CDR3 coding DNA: TGCAGCGTTGAAGGCAGGGGAGATAATGAAAAACTGTTTTTT.

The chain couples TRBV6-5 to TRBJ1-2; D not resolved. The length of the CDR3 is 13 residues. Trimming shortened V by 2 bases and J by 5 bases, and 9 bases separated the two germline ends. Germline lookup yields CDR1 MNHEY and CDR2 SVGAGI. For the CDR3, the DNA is TGTGCCAGCAGTTACACCGACGCATATGGCTACACCTTC. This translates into CASSYTDAYGYTF.

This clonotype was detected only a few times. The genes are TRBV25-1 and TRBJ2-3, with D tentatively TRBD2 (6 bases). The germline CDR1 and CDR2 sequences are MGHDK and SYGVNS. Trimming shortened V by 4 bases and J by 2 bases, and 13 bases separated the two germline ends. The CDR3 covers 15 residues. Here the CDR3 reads CASSAWDLNTDTQYF. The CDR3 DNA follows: TGTGCCAGCAGTGCCTGGGACTTGAACACAGATACGCAGTATTTT.

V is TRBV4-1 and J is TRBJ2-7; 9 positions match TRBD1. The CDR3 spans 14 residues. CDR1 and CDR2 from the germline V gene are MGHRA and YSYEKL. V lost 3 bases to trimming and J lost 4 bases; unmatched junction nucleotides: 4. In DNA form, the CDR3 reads TGCGCCAGCAGCCATCCACAGGGGGCGTACGAGCAGTACTTC. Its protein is CASSHPQGAYEQYF.